The clone carrying this T cell receptor beta chain occurred many times. As yet, its antigen is unknown. This sample stems from a study of read filtering for tumor transcriptome and immune sequencing. Study as a whole: Fewer than ten patients were R-ISS I, about 16 were R-ISS II, roughly 7 were R-ISS III.

Study-wide results and limits: Compared with RNA-seq, IR-seq gave much higher clonotype depth and reliability. Single-read clonotypes: about 81.9% of IR-seq clonotypes (roughly 4% of reads), 74.6% of RNA-seq clonotypes (around 48% of reads).

Molecular barcoded adaptors covering alpha/delta and beta/gamma chains were used on about 390 ng RNA. TCRdb re-analysed the reads in MiXCR, keeping a single row per CDR3 protein. The sample yields about 62,000 distinct CDR3 sequences, around 20% seen once. CDR3 length: 14 amino acids. The germline V and J ends were trimmed by 2 bases and 1 base, with 5 bases remaining between them. Sequenced input: a population of CD138-negative cells sorted from bone marrow. The clonotype originates from a donor at least 40 years old with multiple myeloma. This chain uses TRBV12-3 or TRBV12-4 with TRBJ2-2; D is unclear. The CDR3 DNA reads TGTGCCAGCAGTTTATCGGGGAACACCGGGGAGCTGTTTTTT. Protein product: CASSLSGNTGELFF.